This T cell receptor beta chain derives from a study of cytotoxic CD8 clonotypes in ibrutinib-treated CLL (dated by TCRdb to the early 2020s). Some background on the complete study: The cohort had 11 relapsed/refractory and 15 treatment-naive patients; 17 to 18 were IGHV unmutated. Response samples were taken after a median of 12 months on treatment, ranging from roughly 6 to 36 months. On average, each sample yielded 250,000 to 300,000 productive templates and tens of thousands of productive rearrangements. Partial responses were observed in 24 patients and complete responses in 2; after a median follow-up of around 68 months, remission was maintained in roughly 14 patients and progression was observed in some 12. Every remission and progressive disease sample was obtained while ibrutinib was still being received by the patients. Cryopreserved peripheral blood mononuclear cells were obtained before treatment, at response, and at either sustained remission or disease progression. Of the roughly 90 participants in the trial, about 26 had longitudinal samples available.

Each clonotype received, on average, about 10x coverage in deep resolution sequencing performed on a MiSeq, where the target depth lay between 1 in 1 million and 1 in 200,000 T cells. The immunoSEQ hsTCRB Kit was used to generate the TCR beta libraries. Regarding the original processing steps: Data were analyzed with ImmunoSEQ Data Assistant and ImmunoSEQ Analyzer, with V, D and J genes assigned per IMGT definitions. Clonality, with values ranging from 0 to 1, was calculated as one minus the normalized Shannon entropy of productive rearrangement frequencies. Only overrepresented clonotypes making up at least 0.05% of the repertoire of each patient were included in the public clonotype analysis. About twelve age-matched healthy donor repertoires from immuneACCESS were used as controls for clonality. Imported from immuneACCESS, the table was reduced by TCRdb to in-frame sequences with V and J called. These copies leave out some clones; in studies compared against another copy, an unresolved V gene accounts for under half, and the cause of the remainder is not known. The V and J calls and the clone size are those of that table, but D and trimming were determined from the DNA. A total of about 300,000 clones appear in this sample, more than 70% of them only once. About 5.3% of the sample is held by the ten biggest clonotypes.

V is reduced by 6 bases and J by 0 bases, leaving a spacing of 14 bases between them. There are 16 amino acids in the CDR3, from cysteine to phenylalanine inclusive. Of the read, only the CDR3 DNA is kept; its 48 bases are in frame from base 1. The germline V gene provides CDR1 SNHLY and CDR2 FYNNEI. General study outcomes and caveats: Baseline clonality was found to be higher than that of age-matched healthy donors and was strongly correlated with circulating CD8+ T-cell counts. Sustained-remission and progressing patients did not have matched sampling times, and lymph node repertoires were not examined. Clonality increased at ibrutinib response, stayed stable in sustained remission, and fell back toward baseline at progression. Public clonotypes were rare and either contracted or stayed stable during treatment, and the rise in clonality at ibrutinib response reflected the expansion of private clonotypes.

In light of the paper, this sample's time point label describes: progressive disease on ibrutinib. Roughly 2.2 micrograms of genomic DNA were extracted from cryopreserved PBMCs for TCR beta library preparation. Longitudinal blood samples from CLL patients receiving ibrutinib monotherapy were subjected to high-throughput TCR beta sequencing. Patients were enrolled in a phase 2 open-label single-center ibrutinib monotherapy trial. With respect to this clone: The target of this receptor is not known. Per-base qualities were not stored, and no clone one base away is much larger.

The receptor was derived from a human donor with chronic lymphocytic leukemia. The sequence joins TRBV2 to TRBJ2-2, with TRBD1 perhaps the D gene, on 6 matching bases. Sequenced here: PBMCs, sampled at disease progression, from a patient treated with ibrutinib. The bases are TGTGCCAGCAGACAAAGGGACACCCCGAACACCGGGGAGCTGTTTTTT. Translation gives CASRQRDTPNTGELFF.